One T cell receptor (beta chain) is described in this entry. The antigen remains undetermined. J gave up 6 bases and V 3 bases, and 13 bases lay outside the gene matches. The CDR3 length is 16 residues. Germline V lookup: CDR1 SGDLS, CDR2 YYNGEE. This sample was included in a study of cytomegalovirus exposure and HLA in healthy donors. In the study overall: The approximately 120 validation repertoires were reported in a later analysis to have been generated on the same platform as the roughly 670 first-cohort repertoires.

Libraries were prepared by immunoSEQ multiplex PCR; TCRdb keeps only in-frame clonotypes and omits some of them. This sample has 250,000 to 350,000 clones; roughly 90% occur once, and the top ten carry about 0.99%. Study-wide findings and caveats: Testing in vitro showed a few CMV-associated chains specific for CMV antigens. Reported results showed that the classifier diagnosed cytomegalovirus status with high specificity and sensitivity. Among TCR beta chains, those listed as cytomegalovirus-associated numbered some 160.

Material: PBMCs. This chain links TRBV9 with TRBJ2-3, with 7 bases identical to TRBD2. This receptor was obtained from a woman aged 18-35 years in good health and CMV-seronegative. The CDR3 DNA reads TGTGCCAGCAGCGCGCCGAGAGGTGTGCGGGAGGATACGCAGTATTTT. Translated, it gives CASSAPRGVREDTQYF.